These 10 T cell receptor beta chains originate from one sample sequenced in a study of PD-1 blockade in classical Hodgkin lymphoma. Profiled with immunoSEQ multiplex PCR; TCRdb holds only in-frame clones, not every one. The data show tens of thousands of clones, with approximately 88% seen just once and around 13% held by the top ten. Relapse after autologous stem cell transplantation occurred in every patient, and brentuximab vedotin exposure varied. The material was peripheral blood mononuclear cells (PBMCs), obtained at baseline. These receptors were collected from a human donor with classical Hodgkin lymphoma.

The rearrangement links TRBV5-8 to TRBJ2-3; 7 bases are shared with TRBD1. The trim removed 0 bases at V and 3 bases at J, leaving 4 bases unmatched. This CDR3 is built from 15 residues. CDR1 SGHTS and CDR2 YDEGEE come from the germline V gene. This CDR3 reads CASSLGQGETDTQYF. The CDR3 coding sequence is TGTGCCAGCAGCTTGGGGCAGGGGGAAACAGATACGCAGTATTTT.

This clone was picked up one time. This chain links TRBV7-9 with TRBJ2-7; D call uncertain. Per the germline V gene, CDR1 is SEHNR and CDR2 is FQNEAQ (reference sequence). The CDR3 length is 13 residues. The ends were cut back, 2 bases at V and 6 bases at J, with 11 bases in the middle. The CDR3 loop is CASSLLGTGEQYF. In DNA form, the CDR3 reads TGTGCCAGCAGCTTACTAGGAACGGGCGAGCAGTACTTC.

The V call is TRBV6-5, the J call TRBJ1-4; perhaps TRBD1 as D (5 bases). This CDR3 is built from 16 residues. Germline CDR1 MNHEY, CDR2 SVGAGI. V lost 1 base, J lost 7 bases, and 16 bases lay in between. The CDR3 DNA reads as TGTGCCAGCAGTTACTTTACCGGGACTCCGGCTGAAAAACTGTTTTTT. Its protein is CASSYFTGTPAEKLFF.

This clone was detected a few times. The gene calls are TRBV18 and TRBJ1-5; possibly TRBD1 for D (6 bases). This CDR3 is built from 17 residues. Germline lookup yields CDR1 KGHSH and CDR2 LQKENI. Trimming took 3 bases from V and 3 from J, leaving 18 bases between them. The CDR3 bases are TGTGCCAGCTCACCTACCACGGGACATTTGAACAATCAGCCCCAGCATTTT. It specifies CASSPTTGHLNNQPQHF.

This clone was observed a few times. This sequence joins TRBV28 and TRBJ1-1; unclear D gene. This CDR3 comprises 13 residues. The germline CDR1 and CDR2 sequences are MDHEN and SYDVKM. Trimming cost V 7 bases and J 6 bases, with 15 bases left between them. The DNA of the CDR3 is TGTGCCAGCACCCCCACCGCTTTCGCTGAAGCTTTCTTT. This gives the protein CASTPTAFAEAFF.

The chain combines TRBV6-5 with TRBJ1-5; perhaps TRBD1 as D (5 bases). V shed 6 bases and J shed 7 bases, with 13 bases lying between them. The germline V gene encodes CDR1 MNHEY and CDR2 SVGAGI. This CDR3 is built from 13 residues. CDR3: CASSRDPEQPQHF. CDR3 nucleotide sequence: TGTGCCAGCAGCCGGGACCCAGAGCAGCCCCAGCATTTT.

This clone was seen a handful of times. CDR3 nucleotides: TGTGCCAGCAGTCCGCCCGGGGGCTACGAGCAGTACTTC. It is translated as CASSPPGGYEQYF. The chain recombines TRBV6-5 with TRBJ2-7, with a tentative D call TRBD2 (6 bases). The V and J ends lost 5 bases and 3 bases respectively, with 11 bases between them. The CDR3 runs 13 residues. Germline loops: CDR1 MNHEY, CDR2 SVGAGI.

J is TRBJ2-5 and V is TRBV11-2; 7 bases fit TRBD2. The length of the CDR3 is 14 residues. Germline V CDR1 and CDR2: SGHAT, FQNNGV. V trimming: 5 bases; J trimming: 5 bases; junction bases outside the gene matches: 8. The CDR3 coding sequence is TGTGCCAGCAGCCTTCTGGGGGGGGTGGAGACCCAGTACTTC. It yields the protein CASSLLGGVETQYF. Complete variable domain (other parts from reference TRBV11-2 and TRBJ2-5): EAGVAQSPRYKIIEKRQSVAFWCNPISGHATLYWYQQILGQGPKLLIQFQNNGVVDDSQLPKDRFSAERLKGVDSTLKIQPAKLEDSAVYLCASSLLGGVETQYFGPGTRLLVL.

The CDR3 protein is CASRRLAGGLDTQYF. The DNA of the CDR3 is TGTGCCAGCAGACGACTAGCGGGGGGGCTGGATACGCAGTATTTT. The gene calls are TRBV11-2 and TRBJ2-3, with 14 bases aligning to TRBD2. The V gene end was trimmed by 6 bases and the J gene end by 6 bases; junction bases not matched to a gene: 5. The CDR3 is 15 residues long. Germline V gene data show CDR1 as SGHAT and CDR2 as FQNNGV.

The chain has TRBV7-9 and TRBJ2-1, with 10 nucleotides matching TRBD1. CDR3 length: 16 amino acids. Per the germline V gene, CDR1 is SEHNR and CDR2 is FQNEAQ (reference sequence). Trimming took 5 bases from V and 8 from J; bases not matched to a gene: 12. CDR3 nucleotides: TGTGCCAGCAGCCCCAGCCGACAGGGGGCGTCGGATGAGCAGTTCTTC. Translated, it gives CASSPSRQGASDEQFF.